This passage covers 23 T cell receptor beta chains from one sample sequenced in a study of blood T cell repertoires in COVID-19. Assay: immunoSEQ multiplex PCR; the TCRdb copy retains only in-frame clones and omits some. The sample records a few hundred thousand clones, approximately 80% being singletons. The source material was PBMCs or T cells enriched from blood (not recorded which). The receptors were sampled from a man aged 40-55 years who had recovered from COVID-19.

The CDR3 nucleotides are TGTGCCAGCTCACCACCGATTGCAGGGAACACCGGGGAGCTGTTTTTT. It codes for CASSPPIAGNTGELFF. The rearrangement links TRBV18 to TRBJ2-2; D is undetermined. Germline CDR1 and CDR2: KGHSH and LQKENI. Deletions cut 0 bases from V and 1 base from J, with 9 bases between. This CDR3 comprises 16 residues.

The genes are TRBV2 and TRBJ2-7, with 9 bases aligning to TRBD1. The germline V gene encodes CDR1 SNHLY and CDR2 FYNNEI. CDR3 size: 13 residues. After removal of 9 bases from V and 3 bases from J, the junction contained 6 bases not matched to a gene. In DNA form, the CDR3 reads TGTGCCAGTGTACAGGGGGCGTTCTACGAGCAGTACTTC. This encodes CASVQGAFYEQYF.

V and J are TRBV24-1 and TRBJ2-1; 12 nucleotides match TRBD2. The V gene end was trimmed by 4 bases and the J gene end by 6 bases; junction bases not matched to a gene: 3. Germline CDR1 KGHDR, CDR2 SFDVKD. The CDR3 has 15 amino acids. This CDR3 is CATSEPSGRVNEQFF. CDR3 nucleotides: TGTGCCACCAGTGAGCCTAGCGGGAGGGTCAATGAGCAGTTCTTC.

The chain is built from TRBV7-9 and TRBJ2-1; 9 nucleotides agree with TRBD1. The CDR3 has 15 amino acids. V lost 6 bases and J lost 2; bases outside the gene matches: 5. Germline CDR1 SEHNR, CDR2 FQNEAQ (reference sequence). The CDR3 reads CASRRDRDTYNEQFF. In DNA, the CDR3 is TGTGCCAGCAGACGGGACAGGGACACCTACAATGAGCAGTTCTTC.

This chain uses TRBV5-4 with TRBJ2-5; a weak D match, TRBD1 (5 bases). Germline lookup yields CDR1 SGHNT and CDR2 YYREEE (reference sequence). Trimming stripped 4 bases from V and 2 bases from J, with 9 bases between. CDR3 length equals 13 residues. The CDR3 DNA reads TGTGCCAGCAGCCCGACAGAGCAAGAGACCCAGTACTTC. Protein product: CASSPTEQETQYF.

The V and J genes are TRBV27 and TRBJ1-5; D possibly corresponds to TRBD1 (5 bases). The CDR3 has 15 amino acids. Looked up from germline, CDR1 is MNHEY and CDR2 is SMNVEV (reference sequence). Deletions cut 0 bases from V and 7 bases from J, with 13 bases between. CDR3 bases: TGTGCCAGCAGTTTATCCCGGGCAGGGAACCAGCCCCAGCATTTT. Amino acids: CASSLSRAGNQPQHF.

A few counts support this clone. The genes are TRBV9 and TRBJ1-1; 7 bases map to TRBD1. The CDR3 totals 16 residues. From germline, CDR1 is SGDLS and CDR2 YYNGEE. V lost 3 bases to trimming and J lost 0 bases; unmatched junction nucleotides: 8. The CDR3 DNA reads as TGTGCCAGCAGCGACCTCTTACAGGGGTTGAACACTGAAGCTTTCTTT. Translating it yields CASSDLLQGLNTEAFF.

The chain combines TRBV2 with TRBJ1-2; D gene uncertain. The CDR3 spans 13 residues. V was shortened by 2 bases and J by 2 bases, with 6 bases between the two germline ends. Looked up from germline, CDR1 is SNHLY and CDR2 is FYNNEI. The CDR3 spells CASSEYGNYGYTF. In DNA form, the CDR3 reads TGTGCCAGCAGTGAATACGGGAACTATGGCTACACCTTC.

V is TRBV18 and J is TRBJ1-2, with a possible D match to TRBD1 (5 bases). The V end was cut by 3 bases, the J end by 5 bases, with 13 bases between. CDR1 is KGHSH and CDR2 is LQKENI in the germline V gene. The CDR3 spans 14 residues. The CDR3 DNA reads TGTGCCAGCTCACCTGGACATGGTTCATATGGCTACACCTTC. Its protein product is CASSPGHGSYGYTF.

The V gene is TRBV9, the J gene TRBJ2-3, with D unresolved. The germline CDR1 and CDR2 sequences are SGDLS and YYNGEE. This CDR3 contains 16 residues. Trimming pared 1 base from V and 1 base from J, leaving 13 bases between. CDR3 protein: CASSVPSPGGTDTQYF. The CDR3 DNA sequence: TGTGCCAGCAGCGTACCCTCCCCCGGTGGCACAGATACGCAGTATTTT.

The chain joins TRBV29-1 to TRBJ2-3; maybe TRBD1 (6 bases). The CDR3 length is 11 residues. V dropped 6 bases and J dropped 4 bases, with 8 bases sitting between them. Germline V gives CDR1 SQVTM, CDR2 ANQGSEA. DNA for the CDR3: TGCAGCGTAGAGGGGGCAGATACGCAGTATTTT. Amino acid sequence: CSVEGADTQYF.

The chain recombines TRBV4-1 with TRBJ1-3; D is unclear. Between the trimmed V and J ends, which lost 4 bases and 0 bases, there was a span of 7 bases. The CDR3 totals 14 residues. Germline-derived CDR1 and CDR2 are MGHRA and YSYEKL. The CDR3 region is CASSLEHSGNTIYF. CDR3 bases: TGCGCCAGCAGCCTTGAGCACTCTGGAAACACCATATATTTT.

The CDR3 DNA reads TGTGCCTTTACCTACGAGCAGTACTTC. It specifies CAFTYEQYF. The chain is built from TRBV19 and TRBJ2-7; no clear D gene. Between the trimmed V and J ends, which lost 11 bases and 2 bases, there was a span of 4 bases. This CDR3 spans 9 amino acids. Germline assignment: CDR1 LNHDA and CDR2 SQIVND (reference sequence).

V gene TRBV19 combines with J gene TRBJ2-1; maybe TRBD2 (8 bases). The CDR3 sequence is 17 residues long. In germline, CDR1 is LNHDA, CDR2 SQIVND (reference sequence). V lost 6 bases and J 12 bases, leaving 30 bases between the germline ends. Here the CDR3 reads CASRNQGVSGLAGGQFF. DNA for the CDR3: TGTGCCAGTAGAAACCAGGGGGTCTCAGGACTAGCCGGGGGGCAGTTCTTC.

The chain has TRBV27 and TRBJ1-2; 11 nucleotides match TRBD1. V dropped 4 bases and J dropped 6; count of bases not matched to a gene: 7. The CDR3 is 15 residues long. Per germline, CDR1 MNHEY and CDR2 SMNVEV (reference sequence). The CDR3 DNA follows: TGTGCCAGCAGTTCCTTGGGGACAGGGGGGCATGGCTACACCTTC. It codes for CASSSLGTGGHGYTF.

The V call is TRBV9, the J call TRBJ1-2; D possibly corresponds to TRBD1 (6 bases). The CDR3 length is 12 residues. Germline V CDR1 and CDR2: SGDLS, YYNGEE. V gave up 2 bases and J gave up 6 bases, with 8 bases separating them. In nucleotides, the CDR3 is TGTGCCAGCAGCGTCGGGACAAATGGCTACACCTTC. Amino acid sequence: CASSVGTNGYTF. Drawing the rest from reference TRBV9 and TRBJ1-2, the complete variable domain is DSGVTQTPKHLITATGQRVTLRCSPRSGDLSVYWYQQSLDQGLQFLIQYYNGEERAKGNILERFSAQQFPDLHSELNLSSLELGDSALYFCASSVGTNGYTFGSGTRLTVV.

This chain joins TRBV15 and TRBJ1-1, with 7 bases identical to TRBD1. V shed 2 bases and J 1 base; nucleotides not matched to a gene: 4. CDR1 LNHNV and CDR2 YYDKDF come from the germline V gene (reference sequence). This CDR3 spans 15 amino acids. The CDR3 DNA reads TGTGCCACCAGCAGAAATACAGGGGAGAACACTGAAGCTTTCTTT. It codes for CATSRNTGENTEAFF.

This chain uses TRBV27 with TRBJ2-7; TRBD1 agrees at 10 bases. This CDR3 is built from 15 residues. Germline V CDR1 and CDR2: MNHEY, SMNVEV (reference sequence). V gave up 5 bases and J gave up 3 bases; unmatched junction bases: 7. The CDR3 sequence: CASSPTGTGDYEQYF. CDR3 bases: TGTGCCAGCAGTCCAACCGGGACAGGGGACTACGAGCAGTACTTC.

The rearrangement links TRBV7-9 to TRBJ1-1; D uncertain. The germline V and J ends were trimmed by 0 bases and 7 bases, with 12 bases remaining between them. CDR1 is SEHNR and CDR2 is FQNEAQ in the germline V gene (reference sequence). The CDR3 consists of 14 residues. The CDR3 DNA reads as TGTGCCAGCAGCTTAGCGGTTGGCCCGCATGAAGCTTTCTTT. This codes for CASSLAVGPHEAFF.

The chain joins TRBV7-9 to TRBJ1-2; no reliable D call. Germline CDR1 SEHNR, CDR2 FQNEAQ (reference sequence). This CDR3 comprises 15 residues. V dropped 5 bases and J dropped 2 bases, with 15 bases sitting between them. The CDR3 protein is CASSPVGGPNYGYTF. The CDR3 coding sequence is TGTGCCAGCAGCCCAGTAGGAGGGCCGAACTATGGCTACACCTTC.

The V and J genes are TRBV24-1 and TRBJ1-4, with TRBD1 matching over 7 bases. The germline CDR1 and CDR2 sequences are KGHDR and SFDVKD. V lost 9 bases, J lost 3 bases, and 9 bases stayed unmatched. The CDR3 has 15 amino acids. The CDR3 loop reads CATGDPTGPNEKLFF. CDR3 DNA: TGTGCCACCGGGGATCCGACAGGGCCTAATGAAAAACTGTTTTTT.

This chain joins TRBV15 and TRBJ2-2, with a possible D match to TRBD2 (5 bases). V lost 1 base and J lost 6, with 15 bases in between. Germline values: CDR1 LNHNV, CDR2 YYDKDF (reference sequence). The CDR3 loop spans 16 amino acids. The CDR3 coding sequence is TGTGCCACCAGCAGAGTACGGGGAATCATGGCCGGGGAGCTGTTTTTT. Amino acids: CATSRVRGIMAGELFF. The full variable domain, completed using reference TRBV15 and TRBJ2-2, is DAMVIQNPRYQVTQFGKPVTLSCSQTLNHNVMYWYQQKSSQAPKLLFHYYDKDFNNEADTPDNFQSRRPNTSFCFLDIRSPGLGDTAMYLCATSRVRGIMAGELFFGEGSRLTVL.

V is TRBV5-4 and J is TRBJ2-2; 11 positions match TRBD2. J lost 7 bases, V lost 4 bases, and 9 bases had no gene match. Per germline, CDR1 SGHNT and CDR2 YYREEE (reference sequence). The CDR3 totals 16 residues. CDR3 DNA: TGTGCCAGCAGCGGGTTAGCGGGGGGGCTCGGCGGGGAGCTGTTTTTT. Amino acids: CASSGLAGGLGGELFF.